A few counts support the clone carrying this TCR beta chain. Antigen: not known. These data come from a study of T and B cells in COVID-19 patients. Study context: Peripheral blood came from COVID-19 patients with active infection or after recovery. Most recovered patients had mild to moderate COVID-19 treated as outpatients. Study-wide findings and caveats: Active COVID-19 showed highly clonal TRB repertoires; recovery showed diversity and richness above healthy donors. Patients with COVID-19 reportedly showed strongly skewed T cell receptor beta variable and joining gene usage.

Each TRB amplification used about 250-550 ng of genomic DNA from blood. TRB rearrangements were amplified by multiplex PCR with BIOMED2 TRB-A/B primers. TCRdb used MiXCR to reprocess the multiplex PCR reads, holding one entry per CDR3 protein. The sample carries approximately 17,000 distinct CDR3 sequences, approximately 30% recorded once. Trimming cost V 2 bases and J 1 base, with 6 bases left between them. CDR3 length: 13 amino acids. Per germline, CDR1 SGHDT and CDR2 YYEEEE. The receptor was isolated from a human donor who had recovered from COVID-19. This rearrangement joins TRBV5-6 to TRBJ2-5; D remains ambiguous. Sequencing used blood. CDR3 DNA: TGTGCCAGCAGCTTCGTCAGCCAAGAGACCCAGTACTTC. Its translation: CASSFVSQETQYF. Looking up the rest from reference TRBV5-6 and TRBJ2-5 gives the full variable domain: DAGVTQSPTHLIKTRGQQVTLRCSPKSGHDTVSWYQQALGQGPQFIFQYYEEEERQRGNFPDRFSGHQFPNYSSELNVNALLLGDSALYLCASSFVSQETQYFGPGTRLLVL.